This TCR beta chain was recovered during a study of regulatory T cells in long-lasting Graves disease. Germline V gene lookup returns CDR1 MNHEY and CDR2 SMNVEV (reference sequence). The CDR3 covers 15 residues. The V segment lost 5 bases and the J segment 2 bases; nucleotides outside the gene matches: 6. Arm-PCR of CDR3 regions with iRepertoire HTBI primers generated TCR beta libraries. In TCRdb, the multiplex PCR reads were re-called with MiXCR into one record per CDR3 protein. Of around 420,000 distinct CDR3 sequences in the sample, over 14% were seen once. Study-wide results and caveats: Only peripheral blood was studied, not thyroid tissue.

This clonotype was counted many times. Its cognate antigen is unknown. The time point: newly diagnosed GD, antithyroid drugs for less than 3 months. PBMC RNA served as the TCR library source. This sample also appeared in a second study, on T cells in Graves' hyperthyroidism and ophthalmopathy. That paper states: Researchers ran a first-round RT-PCR on the TCR CDR3 using the HTBI primer set.

The receptor was derived from a middle-aged woman with Graves disease. The sample consisted of peripheral blood mononuclear cells (PBMCs), taken at new diagnosis, from a patient treated with antithyroid drugs. The chain links TRBV27 to TRBJ2-1, with 7 nucleotides matching TRBD1. CDR3 residues: CASSHRDRPYNEQFF. CDR3 bases: TGTGCCAGCAGTCACCGGGACAGACCCTACAATGAGCAGTTCTTC.